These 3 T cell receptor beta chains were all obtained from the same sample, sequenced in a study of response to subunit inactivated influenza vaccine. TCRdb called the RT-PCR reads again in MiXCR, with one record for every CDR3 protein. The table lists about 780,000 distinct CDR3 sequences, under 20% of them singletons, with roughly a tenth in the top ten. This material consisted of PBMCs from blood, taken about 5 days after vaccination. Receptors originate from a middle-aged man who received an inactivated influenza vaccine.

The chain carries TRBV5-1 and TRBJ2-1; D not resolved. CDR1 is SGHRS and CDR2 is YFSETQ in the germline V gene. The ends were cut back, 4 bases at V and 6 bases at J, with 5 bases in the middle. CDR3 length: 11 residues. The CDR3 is CASSIVNEQFF. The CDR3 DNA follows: TGCGCCAGCAGCATCGTCAATGAGCAGTTCTTC.

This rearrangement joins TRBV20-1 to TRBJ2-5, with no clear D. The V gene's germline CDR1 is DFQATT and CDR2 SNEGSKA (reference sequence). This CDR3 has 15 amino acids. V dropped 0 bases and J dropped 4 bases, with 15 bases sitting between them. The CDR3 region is CSARDRFQVRETQYF. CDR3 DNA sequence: TGCAGTGCTAGAGATCGGTTTCAGGTTAGAGAGACCCAGTACTTC.

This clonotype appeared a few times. The CDR3 DNA sequence: TGTGCCAGCAGCCAAGACGGGACTTATGATCAGCCCCAGCATTTT. Its protein is CASSQDGTYDQPQHF. The V call is TRBV4-2, the J call TRBJ1-5; TRBD1 might be the D (5 bases). CDR1 and CDR2 from the germline V gene are LGHNA and YNFKEQ. Trimming took off 0 bases at V and 5 bases at J, with 11 bases between the two ends. This CDR3 region has 15 residues.